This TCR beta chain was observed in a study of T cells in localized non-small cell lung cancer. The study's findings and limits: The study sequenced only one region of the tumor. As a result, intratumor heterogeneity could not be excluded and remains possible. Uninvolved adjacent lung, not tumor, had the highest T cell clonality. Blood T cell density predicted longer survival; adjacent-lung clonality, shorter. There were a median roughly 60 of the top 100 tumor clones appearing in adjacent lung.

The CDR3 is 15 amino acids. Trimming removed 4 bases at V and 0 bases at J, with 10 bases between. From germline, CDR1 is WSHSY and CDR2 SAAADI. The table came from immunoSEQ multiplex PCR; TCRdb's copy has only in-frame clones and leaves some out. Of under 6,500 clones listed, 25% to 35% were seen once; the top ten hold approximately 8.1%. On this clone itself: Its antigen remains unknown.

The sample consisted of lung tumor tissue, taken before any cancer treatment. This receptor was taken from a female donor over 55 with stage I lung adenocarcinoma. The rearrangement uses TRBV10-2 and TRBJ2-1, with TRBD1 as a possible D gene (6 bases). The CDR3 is CASSVDRSSYNEQFF. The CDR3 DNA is TGCGCCAGCAGTGTCGACAGGAGCTCCTACAATGAGCAGTTCTTC.